This passage covers 9 T cell receptor beta chains from one sample sequenced in a study of T-cell reconstitution after alpha-beta-depleted transplantation in children. Unique molecular identifiers tagged the TCRbeta library. TCRdb used MiXCR to reprocess the PCR reads, holding one entry per CDR3 protein. The sample carries 500,000 or so distinct CDR3 sequences, around a third recorded once. The specimen comprised PBMCs from the stem cell graft donor, sampled from the stem cell graft. These receptor sequences come from a human donor who donated a stem cell graft to a child with aplastic anemia.

This clonotype turned up a few times. The chain joins TRBV7-8 to TRBJ1-1; D remains unclear. CDR3 length: 18 amino acids. Germline V gene lookup returns CDR1 SGHVS and CDR2 FQNEAQ. V was shortened by 4 bases and J by 1 base, with 22 bases between the two germline ends. Here the CDR3 reads CASSSPRRAVYQNTEAFF. The CDR3 region has the DNA TGTGCCAGCAGCTCCCCGCGCCGGGCAGTATACCAGAACACTGAAGCTTTCTTT.

This clonotype has just one count. The chain employs TRBV29-1 and TRBJ2-7, with a tentative D call TRBD1 (6 bases). Germline V gene data show CDR1 as SQVTM and CDR2 as ANQGSEA. CDR3 length: 13 residues. This chain's CDR3 is CSASEGVLYEQYF. The CDR3 coding sequence is TGCAGTGCATCTGAGGGGGTTTTGTACGAGCAGTACTTC.

This clonotype has a handful of counts. CDR3 DNA sequence: TGTGCCAGCAGCTTGGGTGGGGCGCAGGGGGAGACCCAGTACTTC. Residues: CASSLGGAQGETQYF. The gene calls are TRBV5-8 and TRBJ2-5, with D possibly being TRBD1 (6 bases). V lost 0 bases to trimming and J lost 5 bases, with 14 bases between them. The CDR3 is 15 amino acids. Per germline, CDR1 SGHTS and CDR2 YDEGEE. Full variable domain (missing parts from reference TRBV5-8 and TRBJ2-5): EAGVTQSPTHLIKTRGQQATLRCSPISGHTSVYWYQQALGLGLQFLLWYDEGEERNRGNFPPRFSGRQFPNYSSELNVNALELEDSALYLCASSLGGAQGETQYFGPGTRLLVL.

This clonotype was found a few times. This chain uses TRBV28 with TRBJ2-1, with TRBD2 matching over 9 bases. Per the germline V gene, CDR1 is MDHEN and CDR2 is SYDVKM. J lost 4 bases, V lost 6 bases, and 10 bases had no gene match. The CDR3 consists of 16 residues. For the CDR3, the DNA is TGTGCCAGCAGGAGCCTCATAGCGGGAGTTTACAATGAGCAGTTCTTC. It specifies CASRSLIAGVYNEQFF.

The chain employs TRBV15 and TRBJ1-2; D is undetermined. The CDR3 covers 13 residues. Looked up from germline, CDR1 is LNHNV and CDR2 is YYDKDF (reference sequence). Between the trimmed V and J ends, which lost 5 bases and 9 bases, there was a span of 16 bases. CDR3 region: CATSSSAYMSYTF. As DNA, the CDR3 is TGTGCCACCAGCTCATCGGCATACATGAGCTACACCTTC.

The chain couples TRBV10-3 to TRBJ1-1, with D perhaps TRBD1 (5 bases). The germline V gene encodes CDR1 ENHRY and CDR2 SYGVKD. The CDR3 covers 16 residues. V was cut by 0 bases and J by 8 bases, with 19 bases left in between. The CDR3 loop reads CAISESNRDVLREAFF. CDR3 DNA sequence: TGTGCCATCAGTGAGTCAAACCGGGACGTTCTCAGGGAAGCTTTCTTT.

The chain has TRBV9 and TRBJ1-3; 7 bases are a match to TRBD1. The germline CDR1 and CDR2 sequences are SGDLS and YYNGEE. The CDR3 loop spans 15 amino acids. V gave up 4 bases and J gave up 4 bases; unmatched junction bases: 8. CDR3 sequence reads: CASSTSGTEGNTIYF. The DNA of the CDR3 is TGTGCCAGCAGCACCTCCGGGACAGAAGGAAACACCATATATTTT.

This clonotype was seen a handful of times. The rearrangement uses TRBV7-2 and TRBJ2-1; the D gene is possibly TRBD2 (6 bases). CDR3 length: 16 amino acids. Germline CDR1 reads SGHTA; CDR2 reads FQGNSA. Trimming removed 6 bases at V and 6 bases at J, with 21 bases between. DNA of the CDR3: TGTGCCAGCAGTCAAAGCGGCGGGGCCAACCTCAATGAGCAGTTCTTC. Protein: CASSQSGGANLNEQFF.

This clonotype was recorded once. J is TRBJ2-3 and V is TRBV7-2; 7 bases fit TRBD1. This CDR3 region has 16 residues. With 1 base clipped from V and 6 bases from J, the junction kept 10 bases outside the gene matches. Germline values: CDR1 SGHTA, CDR2 FQGNSA. The CDR3 DNA reads TGTGCCAGCAGCTTAGAGTGGGACAGCGAGCTCGATACGCAGTATTTT. This codes for CASSLEWDSELDTQYF.